The text below deals with one TCR beta chain. The antigen is unknown. Anti-CD294 bead selection, following depletion of CD4+CD56+ natural killer T cells, yielded the Th2 cells. The T cell receptor alpha and beta CDR3 regions were amplified from mRNA by semiquantitative ARM-PCR. ARM-PCR used tagged nested gene-specific primers, then communal superprimers for exponential amplification. TCRdb independently ran MiXCR on the multiplex PCR reads; one entry per CDR3 protein. The sample consists of roughly 4,100 distinct CDR3 sequences, roughly 47% of them appearing once. This sample is drawn from a study of relationships among human T cell subsets. Regarding the study as a whole: A CD4+CD8+ double-positive population could not be excluded by bead sorting. Over 55% of CD8+ cytotoxic sequences came from clones with over 100 reads. Th1, Th2 and regulatory T cells shared many CDR3 sequences.

CDR3 length equals 14 residues. V lost 0 bases to trimming and J lost 2 bases, with 5 bases between them. Per germline, CDR1 SGHAT and CDR2 FQNNGV. The specimen sequenced was CD4+ Th2 cells sorted from blood. The sequence came from a man aged 35 to 55 in good health. This sequence joins TRBV11-2 and TRBJ2-1; D is unclear. In DNA, the CDR3 is TGTGCCAGCAGCTTAGACGGAGCCTACAATGAGCAGTTCTTC. Protein: CASSLDGAYNEQFF.